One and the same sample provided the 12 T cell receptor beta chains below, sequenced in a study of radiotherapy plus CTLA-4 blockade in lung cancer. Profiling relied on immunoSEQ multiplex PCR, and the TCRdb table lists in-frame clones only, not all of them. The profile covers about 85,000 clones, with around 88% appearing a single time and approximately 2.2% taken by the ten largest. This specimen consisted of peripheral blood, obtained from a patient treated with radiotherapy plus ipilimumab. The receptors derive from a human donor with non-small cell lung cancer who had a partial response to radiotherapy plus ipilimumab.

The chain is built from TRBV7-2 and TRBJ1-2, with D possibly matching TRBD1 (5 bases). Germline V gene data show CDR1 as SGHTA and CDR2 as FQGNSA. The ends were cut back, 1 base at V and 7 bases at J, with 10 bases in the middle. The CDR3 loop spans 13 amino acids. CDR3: CASSLGRAVGYTF. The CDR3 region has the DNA TGTGCCAGCAGCTTAGGCAGGGCGGTTGGCTACACCTTC.

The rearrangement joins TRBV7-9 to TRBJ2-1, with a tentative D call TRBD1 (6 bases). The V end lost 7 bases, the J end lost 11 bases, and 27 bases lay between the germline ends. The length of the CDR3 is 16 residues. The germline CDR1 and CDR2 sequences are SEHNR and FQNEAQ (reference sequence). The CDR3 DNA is TGTGCCAGCATCTCCGGGGCCCAAGGGGGTTTCCTCCAGCAGTTCTTC. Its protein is CASISGAQGGFLQQFF.

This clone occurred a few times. The CDR3 loop is CASSTRTGGATSNEKLFF. The CDR3 DNA is TGCGCCAGCAGCACAAGGACAGGGGGAGCTACGAGTAATGAAAAACTGTTTTTT. V gene TRBV5-1 combines with J gene TRBJ1-4, with 10 bases that match TRBD1. Per germline, CDR1 SGHRS and CDR2 YFSETQ. V shed 4 bases, J shed 4 bases, and the junction held 13 bases outside the gene matches. This CDR3 spans 18 amino acids.

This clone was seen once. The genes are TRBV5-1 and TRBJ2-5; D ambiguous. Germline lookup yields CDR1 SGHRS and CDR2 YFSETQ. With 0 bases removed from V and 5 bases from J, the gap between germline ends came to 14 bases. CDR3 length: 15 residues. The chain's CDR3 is CASSLATLGGETQYF. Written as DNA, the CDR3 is TGCGCCAGCAGCTTGGCGACCCTCGGCGGCGAGACCCAGTACTTC.

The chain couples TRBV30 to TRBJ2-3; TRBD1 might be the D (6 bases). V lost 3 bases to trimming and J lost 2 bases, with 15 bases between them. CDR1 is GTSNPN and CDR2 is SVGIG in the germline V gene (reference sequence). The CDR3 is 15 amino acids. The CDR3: CAWRRQVSYTDTQYF. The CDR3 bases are TGTGCCTGGAGGCGACAGGTCTCTTACACAGATACGCAGTATTTT.

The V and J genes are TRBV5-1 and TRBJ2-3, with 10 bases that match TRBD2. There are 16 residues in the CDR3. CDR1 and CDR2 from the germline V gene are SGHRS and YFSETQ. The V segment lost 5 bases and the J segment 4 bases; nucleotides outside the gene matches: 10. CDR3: CASRPLAGVLADTQYF. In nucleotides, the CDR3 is TGCGCCAGCAGACCCCTAGCGGGAGTTCTCGCAGATACGCAGTATTTT.

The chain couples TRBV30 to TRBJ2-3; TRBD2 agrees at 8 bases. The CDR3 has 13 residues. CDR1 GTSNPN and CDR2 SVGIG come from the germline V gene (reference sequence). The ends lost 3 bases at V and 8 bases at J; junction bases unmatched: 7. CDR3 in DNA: TGTGCCTGGAGAGAGAGCGGGAGTTCTACGCAGTATTTT. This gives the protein CAWRESGSSTQYF.

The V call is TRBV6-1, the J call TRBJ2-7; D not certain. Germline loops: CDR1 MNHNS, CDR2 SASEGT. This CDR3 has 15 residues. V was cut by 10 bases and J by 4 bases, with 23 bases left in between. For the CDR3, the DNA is TGTGCCACCGTTACTTGGGCCTCGCTTGGATACGAGCAGTACGTC. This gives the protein CATVTWASLGYEQYV.

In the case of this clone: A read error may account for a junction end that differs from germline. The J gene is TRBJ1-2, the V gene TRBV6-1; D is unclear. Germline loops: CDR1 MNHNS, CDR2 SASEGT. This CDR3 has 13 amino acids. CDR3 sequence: CASSREGGLGCTF. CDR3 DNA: TGTGCCAGCAGCCGAGAGGGTGGTCTTGGCTGCACCTTC.

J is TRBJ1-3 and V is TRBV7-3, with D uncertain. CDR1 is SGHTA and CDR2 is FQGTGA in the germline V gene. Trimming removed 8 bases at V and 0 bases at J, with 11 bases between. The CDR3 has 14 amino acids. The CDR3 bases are TGTGCCAGCTCTACGGGAGCCTCTGGAAACACCATATATTTT. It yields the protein CASSTGASGNTIYF.

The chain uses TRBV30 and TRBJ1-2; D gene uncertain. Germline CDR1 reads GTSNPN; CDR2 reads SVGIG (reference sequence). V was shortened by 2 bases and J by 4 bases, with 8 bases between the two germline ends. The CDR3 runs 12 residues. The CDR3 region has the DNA TGTGCCTGGAGTCCGGGAGCCTATGGCTACACCTTC. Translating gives CAWSPGAYGYTF.

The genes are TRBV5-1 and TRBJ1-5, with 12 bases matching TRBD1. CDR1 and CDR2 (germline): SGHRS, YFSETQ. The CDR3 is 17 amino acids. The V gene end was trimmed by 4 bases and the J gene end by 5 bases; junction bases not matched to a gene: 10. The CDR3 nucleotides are TGCGCCAGCAGCCTTTCCGGGACAGGGGGCGCGGATCAGCCCCAGCATTTT. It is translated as CASSLSGTGGADQPQHF. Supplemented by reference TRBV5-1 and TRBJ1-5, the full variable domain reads KAGVTQTPRYLIKTRGQQVTLSCSPISGHRSVSWYQQTPGQGLQFLFEYFSETQRNKGNFPGRFSGRQFSNSRSEMNVSTLELGDSALYLCASSLSGTGGADQPQHFGDGTRLSIL.